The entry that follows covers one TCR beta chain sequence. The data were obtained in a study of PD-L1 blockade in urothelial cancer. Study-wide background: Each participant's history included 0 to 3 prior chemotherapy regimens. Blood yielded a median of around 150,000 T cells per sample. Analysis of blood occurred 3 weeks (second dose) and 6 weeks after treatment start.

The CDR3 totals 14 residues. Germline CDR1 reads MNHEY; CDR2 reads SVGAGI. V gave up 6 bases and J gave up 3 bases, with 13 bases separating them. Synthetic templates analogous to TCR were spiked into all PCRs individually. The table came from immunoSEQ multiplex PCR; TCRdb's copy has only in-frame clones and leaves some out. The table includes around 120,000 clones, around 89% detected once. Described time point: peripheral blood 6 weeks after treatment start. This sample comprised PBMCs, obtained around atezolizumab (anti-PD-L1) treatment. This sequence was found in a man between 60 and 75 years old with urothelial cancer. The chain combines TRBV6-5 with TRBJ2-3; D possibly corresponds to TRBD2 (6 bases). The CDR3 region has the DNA TGTGCCAGCAGCCCCCTGCGGGGAACAGATACGCAGTATTTT. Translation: CASSPLRGTDTQYF.